These T cell receptor beta chains were read from a single sample in a study of blood T cell repertoires in COVID-19. TCRdb's table, derived via immunoSEQ multiplex PCR, lists solely in-frame clones and lacks some. The data contain roughly 150,000 clones, about 80% of them singletons. Sequenced: peripheral blood. Receptor source: a human donor in a cohort sampled during active COVID-19. Both conserved end residues are part of each CDR3. Each record gives: CDR3 length, D gene, J gene, clone size, V gene, CDR3 protein, CDR3 DNA. A D gene is named only where the DNA matches it firmly. Clone size, where shown, is once, few, many, or a class for clones that have expanded.

CDR3 length: 13; D gene: -; J gene: TRBJ1-2; clone size: -; V gene: TRBV27; CDR3 protein: CASTSTGIYGYTF; CDR3 DNA: TGTGCCAGCACCTCGACTGGAATATATGGCTACACCTTC
CDR3 length: 16; D gene: TRBD1; J gene: TRBJ2-1; clone size: -; V gene: TRBV5-6; CDR3 protein: CASSFATTGGRSEQFF; CDR3 DNA: TGTGCCAGCAGCTTCGCCACGACAGGGGGCCGGAGTGAGCAGTTCTTC
CDR3 length: 16; D gene: TRBD2; J gene: TRBJ2-7; clone size: once; V gene: TRBV18; CDR3 protein: CASSPTAGGLTYEQYF; CDR3 DNA: TGTGCCAGCTCACCCACTGCGGGGGGGCTCACCTACGAGCAGTACTTC
CDR3 length: 15; D gene: -; J gene: TRBJ1-5; clone size: -; V gene: TRBV7-2; CDR3 protein: CASSLGGQRNQPQHF; CDR3 DNA: TGTGCCAGCAGCCTGGGGGGGCAGCGGAATCAGCCCCAGCATTTT
CDR3 length: 15; D gene: -; J gene: TRBJ2-7; clone size: -; V gene: TRBV7-9; CDR3 protein: CASSLQGQDSYEQYF; CDR3 DNA: TGTGCCAGCAGCTTACAGGGACAAGACTCCTACGAGCAGTACTTC
CDR3 length: 15; D gene: -; J gene: TRBJ1-3; clone size: few; V gene: TRBV28; CDR3 protein: CASWGGINSGNTIYF; CDR3 DNA: TGTGCCAGCTGGGGGGGGATAAACTCTGGAAACACCATATATTTT
CDR3 length: 13; D gene: -; J gene: TRBJ2-7; clone size: -; V gene: TRBV6-5; CDR3 protein: CASGPQTPYEQYF; CDR3 DNA: TGTGCCAGCGGCCCGCAGACTCCCTACGAGCAGTACTTC
CDR3 length: 16; D gene: -; J gene: TRBJ1-2; clone size: -; V gene: TRBV3-1/TRBV3-2; CDR3 protein: CASSQDGAGANYGYTF; CDR3 DNA: TGTGCCAGCAGCCAAGATGGGGCAGGGGCAAACTATGGCTACACCTTC
CDR3 length: 15; D gene: TRBD2; J gene: TRBJ2-1; clone size: -; V gene: TRBV19; CDR3 protein: CASSMVTSGVSEQFF; CDR3 DNA: TGTGCCAGTAGTATGGTGACTAGCGGGGTTAGTGAGCAGTTCTTC
CDR3 length: 11; D gene: -; J gene: TRBJ1-2; clone size: once; V gene: TRBV5-5; CDR3 protein: CASSLPGVYTF; CDR3 DNA: TGTGCCAGCAGCTTGCCGGGGGTCTACACCTTC
CDR3 length: 15; D gene: -; J gene: TRBJ1-5; clone size: -; V gene: TRBV4-2; CDR3 protein: CASSQAQDSNQPQHF; CDR3 DNA: TGTGCCAGCAGCCAAGCACAGGATAGCAATCAGCCCCAGCATTTT
CDR3 length: 11; D gene: -; J gene: TRBJ2-7; clone size: few; V gene: TRBV10-2; CDR3 protein: CASLQGYEQYF; CDR3 DNA: TGCGCCAGCCTCCAGGGCTACGAGCAGTACTTC
CDR3 length: 13; D gene: -; J gene: TRBJ2-5; clone size: -; V gene: TRBV5-1; CDR3 protein: CASSSTPRETQYF; CDR3 DNA: TGCGCCAGCAGCTCCACCCCCAGGGAGACCCAGTACTTC
CDR3 length: 16; D gene: TRBD2; J gene: TRBJ2-5; clone size: -; V gene: TRBV10-3; CDR3 protein: CAISEGVLAGQETQYF; CDR3 DNA: TGTGCCATCAGTGAGGGGGTGCTAGCGGGCCAAGAGACCCAGTACTTC
CDR3 length: 13; D gene: -; J gene: TRBJ1-6; clone size: -; V gene: TRBV9; CDR3 protein: CASSAPGISPLHF; CDR3 DNA: TGTGCCAGCAGCGCCCCAGGGATTTCACCCCTCCACTTT
CDR3 length: 13; D gene: -; J gene: TRBJ1-4; clone size: -; V gene: TRBV18; CDR3 protein: CASSPLTNEKLFF; CDR3 DNA: TGTGCCAGCTCACCTCTAACTAATGAAAAACTGTTTTTT
CDR3 length: 15; D gene: TRBD1; J gene: TRBJ1-1; clone size: -; V gene: TRBV23-1; CDR3 protein: CASSERTGRDTEAFF; CDR3 DNA: TGCGCCAGCAGTGAGCGGACAGGGAGGGACACTGAAGCTTTCTTT